Presented here are 19 T cell receptor beta chains from one specimen sequenced in a study of blood T cell repertoires in COVID-19. The repertoire was sequenced with immunoSEQ multiplex PCR; TCRdb's copy has only in-frame clones and lacks some. The sample lists tens of thousands of clones, 82% occurring once. Sequencing input: peripheral blood. The receptors were sampled from a human donor in a cohort sampled during active COVID-19.

The V gene is TRBV28, the J gene TRBJ2-7; TRBD1 matches 8 bases. The CDR3 contains 15 residues. Germline CDR1 is MDHEN and CDR2 is SYDVKM. Unmatched junction bases numbered 9, after V lost 6 bases and J lost 2 bases. The CDR3 spells CASSGLGQATYEQYF. In DNA form, the CDR3 reads TGTGCCAGCAGCGGACTGGGACAGGCTACCTACGAGCAGTACTTC. The variable domain in full, with the rest retrieved from reference TRBV28 and TRBJ2-7, is DVKVTQSSRYLVKRTGEKVFLECVQDMDHENMFWYRQDPGLGLRLIYFSYDVKMKEKGDIPEGYSVSREKKERFSLILESASTNQTSMYLCASSGLGQATYEQYFGPGTRLTVT.

This clone was seen more than once but under ten times. This chain uses TRBV19 with TRBJ2-6, with TRBD1 matching 8 bases. The CDR3 length is 18 residues. Germline-derived CDR1 and CDR2 are LNHDA and SQIVND (reference sequence). V lost 4 bases and J lost 0; bases outside the gene matches: 8. CDR3 coding DNA: TGTGCCAGTAGTAAAATGACAGGGGCCGTCTCTGGGGCCAACGTCCTGACTTTC. Protein: CASSKMTGAVSGANVLTF. Looking up the rest from reference TRBV19 and TRBJ2-6 gives the full variable domain: DGGITQSPKYLFRKEGQNVTLSCEQNLNHDAMYWYRQDPGQGLRLIYYSQIVNDFQKGDIAEGYSVSREKKESFPLTVTSAQKNPTAFYLCASSKMTGAVSGANVLTFGAGSRLTVL.

The chain has TRBV6-9 and TRBJ1-5; 8 bases fit TRBD1. There are 18 residues in the CDR3. Germline CDR1 and CDR2: MNHGY and SVAAGI. The V and J ends lost 0 bases and 0 bases, in that order; junction bases with no gene match: 7. CDR3 coding DNA: TGTGCCAGCAGTTATTCCGACAGGGGAGGGTATAGCAATCAGCCCCAGCATTTT. Translated: CASSYSDRGGYSNQPQHF.

The J gene is TRBJ2-2, the V gene TRBV6-5; 10 bases match TRBD1. V trimming: 10 bases; J trimming: 5 bases; junction bases outside the gene matches: 7. The CDR3 length is 14 residues. Germline CDR1 MNHEY, CDR2 SVGAGI. The CDR3 loop is CAMQTGGRTGELFF. The CDR3 region has the DNA TGTGCCATGCAGACAGGGGGCCGGACCGGGGAGCTGTTTTTT.

The rearrangement uses TRBV6-4 and TRBJ2-3; TRBD1 matches at 11 bases. The CDR3 runs to 16 residues. V was clipped by 5 bases and J by 2 bases; unmatched bases: 6. Germline V gene data show CDR1 as MRHNA and CDR2 as SNTAGT. CDR3 region: CASSSGTGGDTDTQYF. The CDR3 DNA reads as TGTGCCAGCAGTTCCGGGACAGGGGGGGACACAGATACGCAGTATTTT.

V usage is TRBV27 and J usage is TRBJ1-6; D unclear. The CDR3 loop spans 16 amino acids. V shed 0 bases and J shed 0 bases, with 6 bases lying between them. Germline-derived CDR1 and CDR2 are MNHEY and SMNVEV (reference sequence). As DNA, the CDR3 is TGTGCCAGCAGTTTATCACAGAGCTCCTATAATTCACCCCTCCACTTT. It is translated as CASSLSQSSYNSPLHF.

The DNA of the CDR3 is TGTGCCAGCAGCGCAGAAAGGGGAGAGCAGTTCTTC. This sequence encodes CASSAERGEQFF. The gene calls are TRBV9 and TRBJ2-1; the D gene is possibly TRBD1 (5 bases). Trimming removed 3 bases at V and 10 bases at J, with 11 bases between. This CDR3 is 12 amino acids long. Germline CDR1 reads SGDLS; CDR2 reads YYNGEE.

V and J are TRBV5-4 and TRBJ2-5; 8 bases align to TRBD2. Trimming took 4 bases from V and 4 from J; bases not matched to a gene: 6. CDR3 size: 14 residues. Germline CDR1 and CDR2: SGHNT and YYREEE (reference sequence). For the CDR3, the DNA is TGTGCCAGCAGCACGAGCGGGAGTGGAGAGACCCAGTACTTC. This gives the protein CASSTSGSGETQYF.

V is TRBV7-6 and J is TRBJ2-1; 13 nucleotides agree with TRBD2. Looked up from germline, CDR1 is SGHVS and CDR2 is FNYEAQ. The CDR3 covers 15 residues. V lost 5 bases to trimming and J lost 7 bases; unmatched junction nucleotides: 5. The CDR3 DNA follows: TGTGCCAGCAGCCCGACTAGCGGGAGGTCTAATGAGCAGTTCTTC. Translated: CASSPTSGRSNEQFF.

This clone was seen more than once but under ten times. CDR3 residues: CASSIGRGRAYEQYF. The CDR3 coding sequence is TGTGCCAGTAGTATAGGGAGGGGCAGGGCCTACGAGCAGTACTTC. V gene TRBV19 combines with J gene TRBJ2-7; TRBD2 might be the D (6 bases). The CDR3 consists of 15 residues. V was shortened by 1 base and J by 2 bases, with 12 bases between the two germline ends. Germline CDR1 is LNHDA and CDR2 is SQIVND (reference sequence).

V gene TRBV5-5 combines with J gene TRBJ1-2, with 8 bases matching TRBD1. From germline, CDR1 is SGHKS and CDR2 YYEKEE (reference sequence). The CDR3 is 16 residues long. The J segment lost 4 bases and the V segment lost 2 bases, leaving 10 bases of the junction unmatched. CDR3 in amino acids: CASSFLGQGGSYGYTF. CDR3 coding DNA: TGTGCCAGCAGCTTCCTAGGACAGGGAGGCTCCTATGGCTACACCTTC.

V is TRBV19 and J is TRBJ2-3; D is unresolved. The germline V and J ends were trimmed by 3 bases and 8 bases, with 6 bases remaining between them. The CDR3 is 11 amino acids. The germline V gene encodes CDR1 LNHDA and CDR2 SQIVND (reference sequence). The CDR3 here is CASSMSVTQYF. DNA of the CDR3: TGTGCCAGTAGTATGTCCGTTACGCAGTATTTT.

This chain uses TRBV2 with TRBJ2-1; D unclear. Trimming left V 1 base short and J 5 bases short, with 12 bases between. Germline V gives CDR1 SNHLY, CDR2 FYNNEI. The CDR3 has 15 residues. The CDR3 sequence: CASSEDVNANNEQFF. The CDR3 nucleotides read TGTGCCAGCAGTGAAGACGTCAACGCGAACAATGAGCAGTTCTTC.

The gene calls are TRBV7-3 and TRBJ2-1, with TRBD2 identical over 12 bases. With V trimmed by 5 bases and J by 5 bases, 4 bases remained unmatched. CDR1 SGHTA and CDR2 FQGTGA come from the germline V gene. This CDR3 has 15 amino acids. CDR3 coding DNA: TGTGCCAGCAGCCCTTCTAGCGGGGGGGACAATGAGCAGTTCTTC. Protein product: CASSPSSGGDNEQFF.

The chain couples TRBV7-2 to TRBJ1-5; 7 nucleotides match TRBD1. Germline-derived CDR1 and CDR2 are SGHTA and FQGNSA. After removal of 2 bases from V and 3 bases from J, the junction contained 4 bases not matched to a gene. The CDR3 totals 15 residues. The CDR3 DNA reads TGTGCCAGCAGCTTACAACAGGGGAACAATCAGCCCCAGCATTTT. Its protein product is CASSLQQGNNQPQHF. Drawing the rest from reference TRBV7-2 and TRBJ1-5, the complete variable domain is GAGVSQSPSNKVTEKGKDVELRCDPISGHTALYWYRQSLGQGLEFLIYFQGNSAPDKSGLPSDRFSAERTGGSVSTLTIQRTQQEDSAVYLCASSLQQGNNQPQHFGDGTRLSIL.

The table lists this clone with a count of one. This chain uses TRBV12-3 or TRBV12-4 with TRBJ1-1, with TRBD1 as a possible D gene (5 bases). This CDR3 has 13 residues. V lost 2 bases and J lost 5, with 9 bases in between. CDR3 region: CASSLQGRTEAFF. For the CDR3, the DNA is TGTGCCAGCAGTTTACAGGGTCGGACTGAAGCTTTCTTT.

The chain joins TRBV19 to TRBJ2-3; a weak D match, TRBD2 (5 bases). The length of the CDR3 is 13 residues. V dropped 4 bases and J dropped 6 bases, with 11 bases sitting between them. CDR1 LNHDA and CDR2 SQIVND come from the germline V gene (reference sequence). The CDR3 region is CASSNEGWDTQYF. CDR3 bases: TGTGCCAGTAGTAATGAGGGATGGGATACGCAGTATTTT.

The rearrangement links TRBV10-3 to TRBJ1-1; perhaps TRBD1 as D (6 bases). Germline lookup yields CDR1 ENHRY and CDR2 SYGVKD. The CDR3 runs to 13 residues. V was clipped by 10 bases and J by 7 bases, with 19 bases between them. This CDR3 reads CATTLGGQGEAFF. In DNA, the CDR3 is TGTGCCACAACACTGGGGGGGCAAGGTGAAGCTTTCTTT.

The chain employs TRBV5-1 and TRBJ2-4, with 11 bases matching TRBD1. This CDR3 spans 17 amino acids. With 3 bases clipped from V and 6 bases from J, the junction kept 11 bases outside the gene matches. Germline lookup yields CDR1 SGHRS and CDR2 YFSETQ. CDR3 nucleotide sequence: TGCGCCAGCAGCTCAGGACAGGGGGCAACAGGGCGAAACATTCAGTACTTC. Translating gives CASSSGQGATGRNIQYF.